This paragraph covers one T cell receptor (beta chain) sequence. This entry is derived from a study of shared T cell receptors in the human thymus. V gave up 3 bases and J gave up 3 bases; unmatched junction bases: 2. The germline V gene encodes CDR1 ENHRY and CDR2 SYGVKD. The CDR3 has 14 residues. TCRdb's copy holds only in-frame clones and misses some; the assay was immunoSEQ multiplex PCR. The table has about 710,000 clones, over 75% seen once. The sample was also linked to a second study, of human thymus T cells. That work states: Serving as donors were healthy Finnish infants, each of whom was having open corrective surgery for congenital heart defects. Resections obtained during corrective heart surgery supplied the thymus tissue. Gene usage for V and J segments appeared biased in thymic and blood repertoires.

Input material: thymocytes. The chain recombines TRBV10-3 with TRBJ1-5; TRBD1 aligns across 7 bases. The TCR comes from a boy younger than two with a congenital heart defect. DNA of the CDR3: TGTGCCATCAGTGACAGGGGGAACAATCAGCCCCAGCATTTT. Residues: CAISDRGNNQPQHF.